This TCR beta chain appears in the sequencing data of a study of blood T cells in healthy people across ages. This clonotype has ten or more counts. Its cognate antigen is unknown. Using a J-beta primer mix together with a sample-barcoded 5' primer, a second PCR was run for roughly 6 to 11 cycles. TCRdb ran MiXCR on the 5' RACE reads and lists one entry per CDR3 protein. Of about 720,000 distinct CDR3 sequences in the sample, over 20% are singletons; the top ten hold around 21%. Study-level points and caveats: Donor CMV status, an unknown factor, possibly confounded changes in expanded clonotypes.

This CDR3 comprises 15 residues. The V gene lost 3 bases and the J gene lost 0 bases, with 15 bases spanning the gap. Germline V gives CDR1 DFQATT, CDR2 SNEGSKA (reference sequence). The chain links TRBV20-1 to TRBJ2-7, with D unresolved. The receptor comes from a man between 65 and 85 years old in good health. Material: blood. DNA of the CDR3: TGCAGTGCTAGCCCCGTCTCCACAGTCTCCTACGAGCAGTACTTC. It yields the protein CSASPVSTVSYEQYF.